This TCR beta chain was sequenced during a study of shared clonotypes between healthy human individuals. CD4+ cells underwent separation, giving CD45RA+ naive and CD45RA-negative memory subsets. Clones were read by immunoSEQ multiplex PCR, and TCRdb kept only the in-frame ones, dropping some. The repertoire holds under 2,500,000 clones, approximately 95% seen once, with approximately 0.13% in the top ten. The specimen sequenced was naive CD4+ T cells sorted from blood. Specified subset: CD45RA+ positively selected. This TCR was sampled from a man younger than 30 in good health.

The CDR3 coding sequence is TGTGCCACCAGCAGAGGGGCAGTGGGCTACGAGCAGTACTTC. Amino acid sequence: CATSRGAVGYEQYF. The V gene is TRBV15, the J gene TRBJ2-7; D is ambiguous. CDR1 LNHNV and CDR2 YYDKDF come from the germline V gene (reference sequence). The CDR3 loop spans 14 amino acids. Trimming stripped 1 base from V and 3 bases from J, with 10 bases between.